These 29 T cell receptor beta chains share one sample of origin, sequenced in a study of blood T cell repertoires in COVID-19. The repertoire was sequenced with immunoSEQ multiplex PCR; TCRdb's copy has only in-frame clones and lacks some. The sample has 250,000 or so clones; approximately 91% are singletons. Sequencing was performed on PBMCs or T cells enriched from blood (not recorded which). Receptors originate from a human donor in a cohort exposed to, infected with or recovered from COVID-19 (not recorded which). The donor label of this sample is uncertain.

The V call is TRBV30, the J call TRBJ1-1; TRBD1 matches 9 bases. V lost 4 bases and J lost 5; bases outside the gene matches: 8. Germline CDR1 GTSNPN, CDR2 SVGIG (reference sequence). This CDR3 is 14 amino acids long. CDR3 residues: CAWTTQGASTEAFF. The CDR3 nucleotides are TGTGCCTGGACAACACAGGGGGCTTCTACTGAAGCTTTCTTT.

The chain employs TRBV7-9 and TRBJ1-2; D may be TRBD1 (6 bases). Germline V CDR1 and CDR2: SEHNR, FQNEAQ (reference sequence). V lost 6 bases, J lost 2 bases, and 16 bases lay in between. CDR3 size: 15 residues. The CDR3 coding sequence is TGTGCCAGCAGTGCTCCCTGGGGGCAGAACTATGGCTACACCTTC. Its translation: CASSAPWGQNYGYTF. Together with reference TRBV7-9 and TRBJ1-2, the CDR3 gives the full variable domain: DTGVSQNPRHKITKRGQNVTFRCDPISEHNRLYWYRQTLGQGPEFLTYFQNEAQLEKSRLLSDRFSAERPKGSFSTLEIQRTEQGDSAMYLCASSAPWGQNYGYTFGSGTRLTVV.

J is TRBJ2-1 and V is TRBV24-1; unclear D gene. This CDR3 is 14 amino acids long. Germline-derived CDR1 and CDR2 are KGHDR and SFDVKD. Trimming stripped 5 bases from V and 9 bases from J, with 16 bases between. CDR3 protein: CATSVSIENGEQFF. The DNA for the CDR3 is TGTGCCACCAGTGTCTCCATTGAGAACGGTGAGCAGTTCTTC.

The CDR3, as DNA: TGCGCCAGCAGCTTGGGCGCGGGGACCCGCACAGATACGCAGTATTTT. This gives the protein CASSLGAGTRTDTQYF. The V and J genes are TRBV5-1 and TRBJ2-3; D might be TRBD2 (6 bases). The CDR3 runs to 16 residues. Germline loops: CDR1 SGHRS, CDR2 YFSETQ. V was trimmed by 0 bases and J by 1 base, leaving 12 bases between them. The variable domain in full, with the rest retrieved from reference TRBV5-1 and TRBJ2-3, is KAGVTQTPRYLIKTRGQQVTLSCSPISGHRSVSWYQQTPGQGLQFLFEYFSETQRNKGNFPGRFSGRQFSNSRSEMNVSTLELGDSALYLCASSLGAGTRTDTQYFGPGTRLTVL.

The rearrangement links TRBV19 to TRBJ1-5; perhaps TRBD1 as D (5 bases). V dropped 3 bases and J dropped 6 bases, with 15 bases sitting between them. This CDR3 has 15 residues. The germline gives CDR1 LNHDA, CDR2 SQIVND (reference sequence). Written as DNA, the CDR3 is TGTGCCAGTAGTATTTGGCAGACAGTCTCTCAGCCCCAGCATTTT. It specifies CASSIWQTVSQPQHF.

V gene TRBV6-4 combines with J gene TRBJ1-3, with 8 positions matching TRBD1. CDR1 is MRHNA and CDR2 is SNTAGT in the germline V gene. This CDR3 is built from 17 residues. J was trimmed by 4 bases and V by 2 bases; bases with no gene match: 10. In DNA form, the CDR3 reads TGTGCCAGCAGTGACCCCTCCTTTTACAGGGGGGGAAACACCATATATTTT. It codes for CASSDPSFYRGGNTIYF.

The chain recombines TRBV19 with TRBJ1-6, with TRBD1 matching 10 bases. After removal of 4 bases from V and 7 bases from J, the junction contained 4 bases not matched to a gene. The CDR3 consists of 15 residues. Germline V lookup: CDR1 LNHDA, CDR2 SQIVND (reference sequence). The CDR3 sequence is CASSSGDRGNSPLHF. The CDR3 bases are TGTGCCAGTAGTAGCGGGGACAGGGGAAATTCACCCCTCCACTTT.

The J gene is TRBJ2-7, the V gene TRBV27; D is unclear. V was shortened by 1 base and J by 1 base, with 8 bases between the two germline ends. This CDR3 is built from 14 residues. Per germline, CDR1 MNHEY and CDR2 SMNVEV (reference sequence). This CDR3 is CASSLFPRSYEQYF. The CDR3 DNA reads TGTGCCAGCAGTTTATTCCCCCGGTCCTACGAGCAGTACTTC.

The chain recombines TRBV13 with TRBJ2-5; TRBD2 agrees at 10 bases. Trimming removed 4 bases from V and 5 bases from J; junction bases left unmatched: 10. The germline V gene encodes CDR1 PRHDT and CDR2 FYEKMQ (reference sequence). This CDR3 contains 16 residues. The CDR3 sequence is CASSSEQRGGAETQYF. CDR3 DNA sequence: TGTGCCAGCAGCTCAGAACAGCGGGGGGGCGCGGAGACCCAGTACTTC.

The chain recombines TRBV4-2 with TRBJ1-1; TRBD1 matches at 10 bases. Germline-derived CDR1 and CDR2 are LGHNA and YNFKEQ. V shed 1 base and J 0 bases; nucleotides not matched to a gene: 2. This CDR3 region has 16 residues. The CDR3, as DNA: TGTGCCAGCAGCCAAGTGGGACAGGGGATGAACACTGAAGCTTTCTTT. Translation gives CASSQVGQGMNTEAFF.

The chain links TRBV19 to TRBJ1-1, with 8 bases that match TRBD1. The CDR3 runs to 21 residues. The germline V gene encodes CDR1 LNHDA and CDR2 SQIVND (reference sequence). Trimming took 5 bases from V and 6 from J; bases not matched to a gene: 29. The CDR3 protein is CASSPWTGWDPPPKEWAEAFF. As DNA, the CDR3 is TGTGCCAGTAGTCCCTGGACAGGGTGGGACCCCCCCCCTAAGGAGTGGGCTGAAGCTTTCTTT. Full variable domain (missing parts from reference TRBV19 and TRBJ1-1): DGGITQSPKYLFRKEGQNVTLSCEQNLNHDAMYWYRQDPGQGLRLIYYSQIVNDFQKGDIAEGYSVSREKKESFPLTVTSAQKNPTAFYLCASSPWTGWDPPPKEWAEAFFGQGTRLTVV.

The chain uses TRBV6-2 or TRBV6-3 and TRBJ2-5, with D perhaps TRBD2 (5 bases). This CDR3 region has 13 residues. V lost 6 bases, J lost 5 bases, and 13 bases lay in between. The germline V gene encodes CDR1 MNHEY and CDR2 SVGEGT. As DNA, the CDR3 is TGTGCCAGCAGCCCCCCGGGGTCGGAGACCCAGTACTTC. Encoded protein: CASSPPGSETQYF.

In DNA form, the CDR3 reads TGTGCCAGCAGCCTGACGCAGGGTACAGGGGGGAATTCACCCCTCCACTTT. The encoded protein is CASSLTQGTGGNSPLHF. The chain is built from TRBV3-1 (or the pseudogene TRBV3-2) and TRBJ1-6; 8 bases are shared with TRBD1. V dropped 4 bases and J dropped 7; count of bases not matched to a gene: 12. The CDR3 runs 17 residues. Germline V gene sequence: CDR1 LGHDT, CDR2 YNNKEL (reference sequence).

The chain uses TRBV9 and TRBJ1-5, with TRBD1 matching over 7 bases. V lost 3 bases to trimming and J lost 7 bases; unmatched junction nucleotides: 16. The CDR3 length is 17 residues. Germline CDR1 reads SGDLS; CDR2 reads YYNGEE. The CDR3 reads CASSDLWDSLRGQPQHF. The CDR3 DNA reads TGTGCCAGCAGCGACTTATGGGACAGCCTCCGAGGCCAGCCCCAGCATTTT.

As DNA, the CDR3 is TGTGCCAGCAGCTCTTGGGGCAGGGTGAACACTGAAGCTTTCTTT. Translated: CASSSWGRVNTEAFF. The chain couples TRBV7-9 to TRBJ1-1; possibly TRBD1 for D (5 bases). This CDR3 spans 15 amino acids. Germline V gene sequence: CDR1 SEHNR, CDR2 FQNEAQ (reference sequence). Trimming removed 4 bases at V and 0 bases at J, with 12 bases between.

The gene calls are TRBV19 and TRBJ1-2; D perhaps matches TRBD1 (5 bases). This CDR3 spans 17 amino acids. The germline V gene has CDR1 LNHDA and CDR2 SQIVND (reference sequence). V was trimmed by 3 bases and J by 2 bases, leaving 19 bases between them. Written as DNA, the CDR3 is TGTGCCAGTAGTATCGACCCGGGCCTCGGGGGGAACTATGGCTACACCTTC. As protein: CASSIDPGLGGNYGYTF.

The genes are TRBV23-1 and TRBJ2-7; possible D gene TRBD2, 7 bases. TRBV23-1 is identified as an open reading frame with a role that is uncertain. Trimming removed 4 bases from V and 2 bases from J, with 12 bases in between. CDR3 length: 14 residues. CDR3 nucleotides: TGCGCCAGCAGTCCTGAGGGGGGGCCCTACGAGCAGTACTTC. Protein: CASSPEGGPYEQYF.

The CDR3 loop reads CASIGGLPSYEQYF. CDR3 DNA: TGTGCCAGCATAGGGGGCCTCCCCTCCTACGAGCAGTACTTC. The chain links TRBV6-5 to TRBJ2-7; 7 nucleotides line up with TRBD1. Germline V gene data show CDR1 as MNHEY and CDR2 as SVGAGI. V gave up 7 bases and J gave up 0 bases; unmatched junction bases: 6. The CDR3 spans 14 residues.

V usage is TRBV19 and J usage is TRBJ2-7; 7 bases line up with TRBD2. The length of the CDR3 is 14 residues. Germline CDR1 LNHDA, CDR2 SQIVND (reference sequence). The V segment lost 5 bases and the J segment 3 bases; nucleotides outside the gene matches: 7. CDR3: CASSPQRTSYEQYF. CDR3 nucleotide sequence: TGTGCCAGTAGTCCCCAAAGGACTAGCTACGAGCAGTACTTC.

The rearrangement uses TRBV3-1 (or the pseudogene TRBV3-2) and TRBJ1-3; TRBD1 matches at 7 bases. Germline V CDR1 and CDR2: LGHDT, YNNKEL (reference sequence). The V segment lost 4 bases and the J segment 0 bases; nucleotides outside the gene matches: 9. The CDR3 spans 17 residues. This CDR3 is CASSRPPGTDSGNTIYF. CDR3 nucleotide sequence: TGTGCCAGCAGCCGACCACCCGGGACAGACTCTGGAAACACCATATATTTT.

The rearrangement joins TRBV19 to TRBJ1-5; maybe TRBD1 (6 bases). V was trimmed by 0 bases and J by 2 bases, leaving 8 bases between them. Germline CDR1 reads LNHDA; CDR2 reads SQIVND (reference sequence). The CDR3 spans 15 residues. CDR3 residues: CASSIEQGGNQPQHF. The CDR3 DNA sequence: TGTGCCAGTAGTATAGAACAGGGTGGCAATCAGCCCCAGCATTTT.

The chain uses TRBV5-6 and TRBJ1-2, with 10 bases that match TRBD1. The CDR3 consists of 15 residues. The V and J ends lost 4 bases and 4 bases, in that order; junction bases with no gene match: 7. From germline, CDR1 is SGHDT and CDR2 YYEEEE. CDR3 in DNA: TGTGCCAGCAGCCCGACAGGGGGCGCGAGCTATGGCTACACCTTC. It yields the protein CASSPTGGASYGYTF.

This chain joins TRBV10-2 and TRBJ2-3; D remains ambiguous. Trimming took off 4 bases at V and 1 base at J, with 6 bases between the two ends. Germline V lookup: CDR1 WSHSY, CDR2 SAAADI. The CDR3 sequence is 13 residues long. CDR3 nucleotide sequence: TGCGCCAGCAGTGTTTGGCGCACAGATACGCAGTATTTT. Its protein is CASSVWRTDTQYF.

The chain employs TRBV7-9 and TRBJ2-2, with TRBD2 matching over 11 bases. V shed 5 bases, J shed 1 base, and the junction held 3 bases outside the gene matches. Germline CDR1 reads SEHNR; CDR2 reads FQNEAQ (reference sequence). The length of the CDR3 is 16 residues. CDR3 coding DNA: TGTGCCAGCAGCGCTCTAGCGGGGGGGAACACCGGGGAGCTGTTTTTT. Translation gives CASSALAGGNTGELFF.

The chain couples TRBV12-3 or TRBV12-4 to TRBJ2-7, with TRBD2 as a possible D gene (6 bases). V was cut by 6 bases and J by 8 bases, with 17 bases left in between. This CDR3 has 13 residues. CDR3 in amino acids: CASRGTATEKQYF. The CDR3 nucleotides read TGTGCCAGCAGGGGGACTGCCACAGAGAAGCAGTACTTC.

The CDR3 spells CAWTSGGSSGANVLTF. The CDR3 DNA is TGTGCCTGGACCTCAGGGGGAAGCTCTGGGGCCAACGTCCTGACTTTC. The rearrangement links TRBV30 to TRBJ2-6; 7 bases match TRBD1. Trimming at V came to 4 bases and at J to 0 bases, leaving 6 bases not matched to a gene. From germline, CDR1 is GTSNPN and CDR2 SVGIG (reference sequence). The CDR3 is 16 residues long.

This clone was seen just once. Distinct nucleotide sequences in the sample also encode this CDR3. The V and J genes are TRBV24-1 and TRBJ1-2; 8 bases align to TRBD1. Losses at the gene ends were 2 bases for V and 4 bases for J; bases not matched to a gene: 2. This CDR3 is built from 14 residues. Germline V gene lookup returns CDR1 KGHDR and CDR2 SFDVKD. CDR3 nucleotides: TGTGCCACCAGTGATTGGACAGGGTCCTATGGCTACACCTTC. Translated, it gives CATSDWTGSYGYTF.

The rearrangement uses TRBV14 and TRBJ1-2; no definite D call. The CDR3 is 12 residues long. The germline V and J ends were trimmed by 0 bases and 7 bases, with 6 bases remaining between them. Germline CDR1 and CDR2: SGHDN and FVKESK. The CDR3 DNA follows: TGTGCCAGCAGCCAAGATTGGGCTGGCTACACCTTC. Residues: CASSQDWAGYTF.

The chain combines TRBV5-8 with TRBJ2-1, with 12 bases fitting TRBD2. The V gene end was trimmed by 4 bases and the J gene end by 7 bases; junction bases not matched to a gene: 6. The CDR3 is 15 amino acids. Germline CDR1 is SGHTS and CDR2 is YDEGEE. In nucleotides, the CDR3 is TGTGCCAGCAGCCCACTAGCGGGGGGCACTAATGAGCAGTTCTTC. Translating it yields CASSPLAGGTNEQFF.